A selection of T cell receptor beta chains follows, all from one sample in a study of Tregs in tolerant kidney transplant recipients. The method was immunoSEQ multiplex PCR; TCRdb's version includes in-frame clones alone and lacks a portion of them. Of about 94,000 clones in the sample, roughly 93% are singletons; the top ten hold 0.46%. The specimen comprised CD4+ T cells from blood, sampled before the transplant. The receptor set was obtained from a human donor who received a combined kidney and bone marrow transplant. Both conserved end residues are part of each CDR3. The order of the fields is J gene, D gene, CDR3 length, clone size, V gene, CDR3 protein, CDR3 DNA. A D gene is named only where the DNA matches it firmly. The size entry is marked missing in some rows and otherwise reads once, few, many or a size class.

TRBJ2-2	-	12	-	TRBV30	CAWSVEAGELFF	TGTGCCTGGAGCGTAGAGGCCGGGGAGCTGTTTTTT
TRBJ2-1	-	12	-	TRBV4-1	CASSQRYNEQFF	TGCGCCAGCAGCCAACGGTACAATGAGCAGTTCTTC
TRBJ2-4	-	16	-	TRBV11-3	CASTTREQLAKNIQYF	TGTGCCAGCACTACCCGGGAGCAACTAGCCAAAAACATTCAGTACTTC
TRBJ2-5	TRBD2	16	-	TRBV4-1	CASSQLGLALKETQYF	TGCGCCAGCAGCCAATTGGGACTAGCTTTAAAAGAGACCCAGTACTTC
TRBJ1-2	-	12	-	TRBV5-6	CASSLANTGKTF	TGTGCCAGCAGCTTGGCCAACACAGGGAAAACCTTC
TRBJ1-6	-	14	-	TRBV19	CASSPRQALSPLHF	TGTGCCAGTAGTCCTCGACAGGCTTTGTCACCCCTCCACTTT
TRBJ2-3	-	16	once	TRBV11-1	CASSLAAVEGTDTQYF	TGTGCCAGCAGCTTAGCGGCGGTCGAGGGCACAGATACGCAGTATTTT
TRBJ1-1	-	13	-	TRBV6-5	CASSHVGTVEAFF	TGTGCCAGCAGTCACGTCGGTACAGTGGAAGCTTTCTTT
TRBJ2-3	-	15	-	TRBV19	CASKAPGRRTDTQYF	TGTGCCAGTAAGGCCCCGGGGAGACGCACAGATACGCAGTATTTT
TRBJ2-5	-	14	-	TRBV9	CASSVDPGQETQYF	TGTGCCAGCAGCGTAGACCCGGGTCAAGAGACCCAGTACTTC
TRBJ2-7	-	14	-	TRBV28	CASSFQDYSYEQYF	TGTGCCAGCAGTTTCCAGGACTACTCCTACGAGCAGTACTTC
TRBJ2-3	TRBD1	12	-	TRBV29-1	CSEGQGSDTQYF	TGCAGCGAGGGACAGGGGTCAGATACGCAGTATTTT
TRBJ2-7	TRBD1	14	-	TRBV6-5	CASSYDRDQYEQYF	TGTGCCAGCAGTTACGACAGGGACCAATACGAGCAGTACTTC